Presented here are 9 T cell receptor beta chains from one specimen sequenced in a study of breast tumors, draining lymph nodes, adjacent tissues. One entry per CDR3 protein, called by TCRdb with MiXCR from the multiplex PCR reads. The table shows hundreds of thousands of distinct CDR3 sequences, with about 34% occurring only once. The lymph nodes were axillary draining lymph nodes from breast cancer patients. Sequenced: axillary lymph node tissue. These receptors all stem from a female donor with breast cancer. Some clones in this sample may be carry-over from other donors' samples.

V usage is TRBV5-1 and J usage is TRBJ1-6; the D gene is possibly TRBD1 (5 bases). Germline CDR1 SGHRS, CDR2 YFSETQ. Between the trimmed V and J ends, which lost 3 bases and 9 bases, there was a span of 16 bases. The CDR3 has 15 residues. CDR3 nucleotide sequence: TGCGCCAGCAGCTCCTTGGTGTGGGGCACTTCACCCCTCCACTTT. The encoded protein is CASSSLVWGTSPLHF.

This clonotype was seen many times. V and J are TRBV6-5 and TRBJ2-3; D unclear. CDR1 MNHEY and CDR2 SVGAGI come from the germline V gene. The CDR3 is 16 amino acids. Trimming removed 2 bases at V and 4 bases at J, with 16 bases between. DNA of the CDR3: TGTGCCAGCAGTTACCTCGTGGGCCTCAGGCCAGATACGCAGTATTTT. This gives the protein CASSYLVGLRPDTQYF.

This clonotype was counted ten times or more. The chain has TRBV6-2 or TRBV6-3 and TRBJ2-7; possibly TRBD2 for D (6 bases). Per germline, CDR1 MNHEY and CDR2 SVGEGT. The CDR3 runs 15 residues. Trimming cost V 2 bases and J 3 bases, with 14 bases left between them. CDR3: CASSYLGREVYEQYF. DNA of the CDR3: TGTGCCAGCAGTTACCTTGGCAGGGAGGTCTACGAGCAGTACTTC.

The chain has TRBV7-3 and TRBJ2-7, with TRBD2 matching over 10 bases. The CDR3 sequence is 15 residues long. CDR1 and CDR2 (germline): SGHTA, FQGTGA. J gave up 7 bases and V 2 bases, and 8 bases lay outside the gene matches. The DNA for the CDR3 is TGTGCCAGCAGCTTAGCCGATCTAGCGGGGGAGGAGCAGTACTTC. It codes for CASSLADLAGEEQYF.

This clonotype was counted at least ten times. V gene TRBV19 combines with J gene TRBJ1-1; 9 bases align to TRBD1. V shed 7 bases, J shed 1 base, and the junction held 4 bases outside the gene matches. The CDR3 spans 14 residues. Germline V gives CDR1 LNHDA, CDR2 SQIVND (reference sequence). The CDR3 sequence: CASKGTGPNTEAFF. For the CDR3, the DNA is TGTGCCAGTAAGGGGACAGGGCCGAACACTGAAGCTTTCTTT.

This clonotype was picked up many times. This rearrangement joins TRBV3-1 to TRBJ2-1, with D perhaps TRBD1 (6 bases). V lost 1 base and J 9 bases, leaving 13 bases between the germline ends. This CDR3 comprises 14 residues. Germline CDR1 is LGHDT and CDR2 is YNNKEL (reference sequence). DNA of the CDR3: TGTGCCAGCAGCCAAGGTCTGGGGGCTTTTGAGCAGTTCTTC. It specifies CASSQGLGAFEQFF.

This clonotype was observed a handful of times. A much larger clone lies a single base off, so this may be a read error. The chain employs TRBV9 and TRBJ1-4; D gene uncertain. Between the trimmed V and J ends, which lost 3 bases and 7 bases, there was a span of 13 bases. This CDR3 has 14 residues. CDR1 is SGDLS, CDR2 YYNGEE, per germline. CDR3 in amino acids: CASSAAHRGEKLFF. The CDR3, as DNA: TGTGCCAGCAGCGCAGCCCACCGCGGTGAAAAACTGTTTTTT.

The chain joins TRBV2 to TRBJ1-3, with a tentative D call TRBD1 (5 bases). The CDR3 runs to 16 residues. Germline CDR1 is SNHLY and CDR2 is FYNNEI. Trimming stripped 5 bases from V and 4 bases from J, with 18 bases between. The CDR3 DNA reads TGTGCCAGCAGTCGAGACAGTTTTTTGGTAGGAAACACCATATATTTT. Its translation: CASSRDSFLVGNTIYF. The whole variable domain, remainder taken from reference TRBV2 and TRBJ1-3, is EPEVTQTPSHQVTQMGQEVILRCVPISNHLYFYWYRQILGQKVEFLVSFYNNEISEKSEIFDDQFSVERPDGSNFTLKIRSTKLEDSAMYFCASSRDSFLVGNTIYFGEGSWLTVV.

This clonotype was detected a few times. The chain links TRBV6-6 to TRBJ2-3; D perhaps matches TRBD1 (5 bases). Germline CDR1 reads MNHNY; CDR2 reads SVGAGI (reference sequence). V lost 7 bases, J lost 6 bases, and 14 bases lay in between. The CDR3 contains 13 residues. The chain's CDR3 is CASKGPLQDTQYF. CDR3 coding DNA: TGTGCCAGCAAGGGGCCCCTCCAGGATACGCAGTATTTT.